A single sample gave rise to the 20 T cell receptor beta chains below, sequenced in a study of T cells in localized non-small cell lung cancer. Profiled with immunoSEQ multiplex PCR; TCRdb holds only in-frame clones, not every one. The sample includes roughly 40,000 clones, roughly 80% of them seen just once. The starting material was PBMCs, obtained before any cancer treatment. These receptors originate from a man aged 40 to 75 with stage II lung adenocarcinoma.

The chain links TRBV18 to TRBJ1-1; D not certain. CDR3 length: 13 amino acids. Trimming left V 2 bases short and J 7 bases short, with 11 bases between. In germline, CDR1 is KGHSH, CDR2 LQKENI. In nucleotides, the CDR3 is TGTGCCAGCTCACCAGATCCGAATCGTGAAGCTTTCTTT. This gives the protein CASSPDPNREAFF.

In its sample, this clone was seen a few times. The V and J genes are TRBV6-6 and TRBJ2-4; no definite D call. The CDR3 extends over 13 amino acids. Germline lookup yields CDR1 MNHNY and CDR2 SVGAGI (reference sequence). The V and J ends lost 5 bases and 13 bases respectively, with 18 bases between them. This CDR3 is CASSNPSETRQYF. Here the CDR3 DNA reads TGTGCCAGCAGTAACCCGTCCGAGACCCGACAGTACTTC.

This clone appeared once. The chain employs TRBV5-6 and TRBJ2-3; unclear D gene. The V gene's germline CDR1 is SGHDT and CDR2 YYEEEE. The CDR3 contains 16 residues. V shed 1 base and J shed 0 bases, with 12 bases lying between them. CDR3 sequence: CASSLITAPSTDTQYF. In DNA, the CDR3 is TGTGCCAGCAGCTTGATAACAGCACCTAGCACAGATACGCAGTATTTT. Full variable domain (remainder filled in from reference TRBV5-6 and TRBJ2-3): DAGVTQSPTHLIKTRGQQVTLRCSPKSGHDTVSWYQQALGQGPQFIFQYYEEEERQRGNFPDRFSGHQFPNYSSELNVNALLLGDSALYLCASSLITAPSTDTQYFGPGTRLTVL.

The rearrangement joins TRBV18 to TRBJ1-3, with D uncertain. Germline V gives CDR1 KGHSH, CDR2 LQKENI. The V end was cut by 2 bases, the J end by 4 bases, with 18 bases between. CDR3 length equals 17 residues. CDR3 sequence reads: CASSPVTRTSAGNTIYF. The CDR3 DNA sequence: TGTGCCAGCTCACCAGTGACAAGAACCTCCGCCGGAAACACCATATATTTT.

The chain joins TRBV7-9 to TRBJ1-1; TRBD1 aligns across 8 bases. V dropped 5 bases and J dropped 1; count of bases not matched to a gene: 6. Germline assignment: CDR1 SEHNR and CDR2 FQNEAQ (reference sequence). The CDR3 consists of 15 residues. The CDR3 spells CASSPHTGGNTEAFF. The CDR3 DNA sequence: TGTGCCAGCAGCCCGCACACAGGGGGGAACACTGAAGCTTTCTTT.

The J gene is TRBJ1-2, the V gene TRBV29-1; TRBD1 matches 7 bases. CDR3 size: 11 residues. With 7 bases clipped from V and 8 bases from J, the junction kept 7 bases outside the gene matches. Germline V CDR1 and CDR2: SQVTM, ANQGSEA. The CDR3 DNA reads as TGCAGCGCCCAACAGGGGAGCGGCTACACCTTC. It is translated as CSAQQGSGYTF.

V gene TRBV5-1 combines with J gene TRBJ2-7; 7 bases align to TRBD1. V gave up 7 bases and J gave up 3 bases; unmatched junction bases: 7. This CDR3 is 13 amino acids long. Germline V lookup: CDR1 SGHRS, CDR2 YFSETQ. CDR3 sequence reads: CASPRGLVYEQYF. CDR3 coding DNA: TGCGCCAGCCCCAGGGGGTTGGTCTACGAGCAGTACTTC.

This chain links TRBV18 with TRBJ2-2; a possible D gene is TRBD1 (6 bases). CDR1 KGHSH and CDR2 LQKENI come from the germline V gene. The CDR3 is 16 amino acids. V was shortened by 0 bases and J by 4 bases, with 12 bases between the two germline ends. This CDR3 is CASSPPGRGITGELFF. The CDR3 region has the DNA TGTGCCAGCTCACCACCGGGCAGGGGAATCACCGGGGAGCTGTTTTTT.

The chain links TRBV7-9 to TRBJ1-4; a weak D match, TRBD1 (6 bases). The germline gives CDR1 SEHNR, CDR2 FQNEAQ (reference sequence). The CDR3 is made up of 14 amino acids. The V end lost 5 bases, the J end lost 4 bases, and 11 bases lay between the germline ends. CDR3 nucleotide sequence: TGTGCCAGCAGCCCCCGGACAGTTAATGAAAAACTGTTTTTT. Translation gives CASSPRTVNEKLFF.

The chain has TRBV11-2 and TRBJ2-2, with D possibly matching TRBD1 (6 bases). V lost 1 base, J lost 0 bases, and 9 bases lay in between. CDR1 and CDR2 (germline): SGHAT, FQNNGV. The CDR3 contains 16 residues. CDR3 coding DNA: TGTGCCAGCAGCTTAGTGGGACATGCGAACACCGGGGAGCTGTTTTTT. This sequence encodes CASSLVGHANTGELFF.

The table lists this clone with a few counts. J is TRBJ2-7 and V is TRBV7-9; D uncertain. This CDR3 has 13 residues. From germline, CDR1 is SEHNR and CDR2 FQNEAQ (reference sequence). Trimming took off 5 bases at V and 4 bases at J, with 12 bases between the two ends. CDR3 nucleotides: TGTGCCAGCAGCCCCCCGGGTGGGTACGAGCAGTACTTC. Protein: CASSPPGGYEQYF.

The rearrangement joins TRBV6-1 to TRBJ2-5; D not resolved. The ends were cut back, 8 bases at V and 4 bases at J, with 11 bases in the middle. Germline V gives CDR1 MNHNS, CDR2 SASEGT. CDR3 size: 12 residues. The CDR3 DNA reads TGTGCCAGCGTGAGCGACGGAGAGACCCAGTACTTC. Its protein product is CASVSDGETQYF.

The CDR3 DNA reads as TGTGCCAGCTACTCCAGCGGGAGCTCGTGGGTTACGCAGTATTTT. Residues: CASYSSGSSWVTQYF. This chain links TRBV7-9 with TRBJ2-3, with 8 bases fitting TRBD2. V lost 8 bases to trimming and J lost 8 bases; unmatched junction nucleotides: 15. This CDR3 is built from 15 residues. CDR1 is SEHNR and CDR2 is FQNEAQ in the germline V gene (reference sequence).

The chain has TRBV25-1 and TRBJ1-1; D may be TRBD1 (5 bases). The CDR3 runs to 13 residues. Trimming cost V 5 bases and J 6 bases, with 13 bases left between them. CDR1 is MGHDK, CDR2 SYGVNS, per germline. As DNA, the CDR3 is TGTGCCAGCAGTTTGACAGAATTGGCTGAAGCTTTCTTT. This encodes CASSLTELAEAFF. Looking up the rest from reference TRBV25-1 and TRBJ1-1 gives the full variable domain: EADIYQTPRYLVIGTGKKITLECSQTMGHDKMYWYQQDPGMELHLIHYSYGVNSTEKGDLSSESTVSRIRTEHFPLTLESARPSHTSQYLCASSLTELAEAFFGQGTRLTVV.

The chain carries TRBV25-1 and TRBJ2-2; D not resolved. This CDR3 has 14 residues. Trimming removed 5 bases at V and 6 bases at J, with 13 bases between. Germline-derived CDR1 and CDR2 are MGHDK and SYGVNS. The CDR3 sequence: CASSFGPSPGELFF. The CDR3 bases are TGTGCCAGCAGTTTTGGGCCCTCCCCCGGGGAGCTGTTTTTT.

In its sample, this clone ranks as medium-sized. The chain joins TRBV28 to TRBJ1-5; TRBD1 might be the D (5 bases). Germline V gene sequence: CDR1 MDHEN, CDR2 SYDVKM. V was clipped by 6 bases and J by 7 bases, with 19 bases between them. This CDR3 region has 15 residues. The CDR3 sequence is CASRGRKGSGQPQHF. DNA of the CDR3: TGTGCCAGCAGGGGAAGGAAGGGGAGTGGGCAGCCCCAGCATTTT. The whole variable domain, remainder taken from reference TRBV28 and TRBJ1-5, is DVKVTQSSRYLVKRTGEKVFLECVQDMDHENMFWYRQDPGLGLRLIYFSYDVKMKEKGDIPEGYSVSREKKERFSLILESASTNQTSMYLCASRGRKGSGQPQHFGDGTRLSIL.

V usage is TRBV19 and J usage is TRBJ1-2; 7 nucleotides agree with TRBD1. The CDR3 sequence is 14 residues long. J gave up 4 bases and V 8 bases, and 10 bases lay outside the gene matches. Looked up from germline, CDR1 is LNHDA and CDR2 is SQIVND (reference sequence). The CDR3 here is CASGSPTGVYGYTF. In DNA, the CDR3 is TGTGCCAGTGGCTCCCCTACAGGGGTCTATGGCTACACCTTC.

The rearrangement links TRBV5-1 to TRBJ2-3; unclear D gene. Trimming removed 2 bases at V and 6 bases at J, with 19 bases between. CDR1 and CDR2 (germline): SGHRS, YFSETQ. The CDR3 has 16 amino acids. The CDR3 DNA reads TGCGCCAGCAGCTTTTCGGGTACTTCCCCTGGGGATACGCAGTATTTT. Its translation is CASSFSGTSPGDTQYF.

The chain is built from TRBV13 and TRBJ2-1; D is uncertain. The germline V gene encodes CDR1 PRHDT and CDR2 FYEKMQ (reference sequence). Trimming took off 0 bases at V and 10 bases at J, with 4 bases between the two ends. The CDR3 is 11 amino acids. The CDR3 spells CASSLGAEQFF. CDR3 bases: TGTGCCAGCAGCTTAGGGGCCGAGCAGTTCTTC.

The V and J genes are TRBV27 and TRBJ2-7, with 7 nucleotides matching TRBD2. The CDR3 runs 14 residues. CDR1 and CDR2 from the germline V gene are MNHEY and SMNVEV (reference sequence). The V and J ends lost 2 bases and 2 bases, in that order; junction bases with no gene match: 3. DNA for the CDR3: TGTGCCAGCAGTTTAGGACGGGGGGCCTACGAGCAGTACTTC. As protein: CASSLGRGAYEQYF.